These 24 T cell receptor beta chains were all obtained from the same sample, sequenced in a study of shared clonotypes between healthy human individuals. Sequenced by immunoSEQ multiplex PCR; TCRdb stores in-frame clones only, minus some. The table records 470,000 or so clones, roughly 80% of them present only once. Sequencing was done on a sample of PBMCs. These receptor sequences come from a woman in her forties in good health. Some clones in this sample may be carry-over from other donors' samples.

The chain's CDR3 is CASSPDAYNEQFF. DNA for the CDR3: TGTGCCAGCAGCCCGGACGCATACAATGAGCAGTTCTTC. V usage is TRBV7-9 and J usage is TRBJ2-1; no firm D call. The CDR3 is 13 amino acids. Germline CDR1 and CDR2: SEHNR and FQNEAQ (reference sequence). Deletions cut 5 bases from V and 4 bases from J, with 9 bases between.

This clone has a handful of counts. The rearrangement links TRBV29-1 to TRBJ2-4; perhaps TRBD1 as D (8 bases). Trimming shortened V by 6 bases and J by 5 bases, and 14 bases separated the two germline ends. This CDR3 contains 13 residues. Per germline, CDR1 SQVTM and CDR2 ANQGSEA. The CDR3 loop reads CSVIQGGQNIQYF. The CDR3 DNA reads TGCAGCGTAATACAGGGGGGGCAAAACATTCAGTACTTC.

This chain uses TRBV27 with TRBJ2-7, with D possibly being TRBD2 (7 bases). V lost 0 bases to trimming and J lost 2 bases, with 14 bases between them. This CDR3 contains 16 residues. Germline V CDR1 and CDR2: MNHEY, SMNVEV (reference sequence). The CDR3 spells CASSLSGGQPTYEQYF. The CDR3 DNA follows: TGTGCCAGCAGTTTATCGGGGGGGCAGCCTACCTACGAGCAGTACTTC.

The chain is built from TRBV7-3 and TRBJ2-5, with 9 bases lining up with TRBD1. This CDR3 spans 14 amino acids. From germline, CDR1 is SGHTA and CDR2 FQGTGA. V lost 5 bases to trimming and J lost 5 bases; unmatched junction nucleotides: 6. CDR3 residues: CASSPGTGLETQYF. The DNA of the CDR3 is TGTGCCAGCAGCCCAGGGACAGGGTTGGAGACCCAGTACTTC.

V usage is TRBV6-5 and J usage is TRBJ1-4; D gene ambiguous. The CDR3 extends over 14 amino acids. The V end lost 11 bases, the J end lost 0 bases, and 13 bases lay between the germline ends. Germline assignment: CDR1 MNHEY and CDR2 SVGAGI. The CDR3 DNA is TGTGCCCGGGGTCCTGAATCAACTAATGAAAAACTGTTTTTT. Translated: CARGPESTNEKLFF.

The chain recombines TRBV9 with TRBJ1-2; D is unresolved. CDR1 SGDLS and CDR2 YYNGEE come from the germline V gene. This CDR3 spans 17 amino acids. Trimming removed 1 base from V and 3 bases from J, with 19 bases in between. The CDR3 sequence: CASSVRSRSPGDYGYTF. The CDR3 DNA follows: TGTGCCAGCAGCGTAAGAAGCAGGAGCCCCGGGGACTATGGCTACACCTTC.

This clone was recorded a few times. The rearrangement joins TRBV28 to TRBJ1-5, with D possibly matching TRBD1 (5 bases). This CDR3 spans 14 amino acids. Trimming removed 6 bases at V and 3 bases at J, with 12 bases between. CDR1 MDHEN and CDR2 SYDVKM come from the germline V gene. CDR3 sequence (DNA): TGTGCCAGCAGGCCCAGACAGCTCAATCAGCCCCAGCATTTT. Translated: CASRPRQLNQPQHF.

This clone was counted a few times. The CDR3 region is CASKPGLEGEQYF. The CDR3 DNA sequence: TGTGCCAGCAAACCGGGACTAGAGGGCGAGCAGTACTTC. The chain carries TRBV2 and TRBJ2-7, with 8 bases identical to TRBD2. The CDR3 loop spans 13 amino acids. V shed 7 bases and J 6 bases; nucleotides not matched to a gene: 8. CDR1 and CDR2 (germline): SNHLY, FYNNEI.

The V gene is TRBV7-3, the J gene TRBJ1-1; D ambiguous. Germline V gene sequence: CDR1 SGHTA, CDR2 FQGTGA. Trimming took 3 bases from V and 2 from J, leaving 7 bases between them. This CDR3 has 13 residues. The CDR3 loop reads CASSLGINTEAFF. The CDR3 DNA reads TGTGCCAGCAGCTTGGGCATAAACACTGAAGCTTTCTTT. The variable domain in full, completed from reference TRBV7-3 and TRBJ1-1, reads GAGVSQTPSNKVTEKGKYVELRCDPISGHTALYWYRQSLGQGPEFLIYFQGTGAADDSGLPNDRFFAVRPEGSVSTLKIQRTERGDSAVYLCASSLGINTEAFFGQGTRLTVV.

The chain has TRBV29-1 and TRBJ2-1; D is possibly TRBD1 (5 bases). V lost 2 bases and J 8 bases, leaving 10 bases between the germline ends. This CDR3 contains 12 residues. From germline, CDR1 is SQVTM and CDR2 ANQGSEA. The CDR3 coding sequence is TGCAGCGTTGAACTCCAGGGCGATGAGCAGTTCTTC. As protein: CSVELQGDEQFF.

Comments on this clone: The likely explanation is a read error, given a far larger clone one base away. The chain recombines TRBV15 with TRBJ1-5; weak D call: TRBD1 (6 bases). V was cut by 1 base and J by 5 bases, with 12 bases left in between. Germline V gene data show CDR1 as LNHNV and CDR2 as YYDKDF (reference sequence). The CDR3 has 15 amino acids. The CDR3 sequence: CATSRGRAGDQPQHF. The CDR3 bases are TGTGCCACCAGCAGAGGGAGGGCAGGGGATCAGCCCCAGCATTTT.

V and J are TRBV2 and TRBJ2-7, with D uncertain. CDR3 length: 12 residues. V was shortened by 7 bases and J by 4 bases, with 11 bases between the two germline ends. Germline V CDR1 and CDR2: SNHLY, FYNNEI. DNA of the CDR3: TGTGCCAGCAATGTCGGATCGTACGAGCAGTACTTC. The encoded protein is CASNVGSYEQYF.

The chain joins TRBV27 to TRBJ2-7, with 7 bases that match TRBD1. Trimming took 5 bases from V and 2 from J; bases not matched to a gene: 6. In germline, CDR1 is MNHEY, CDR2 SMNVEV (reference sequence). The CDR3 contains 14 residues. CDR3 sequence: CASSPRQGPYEQYF. In nucleotides, the CDR3 is TGTGCCAGCAGTCCCCGACAGGGACCCTACGAGCAGTACTTC.

The V call is TRBV5-4, the J call TRBJ2-7; D is perhaps TRBD1 (6 bases). V was pared by 4 bases and J by 1 base, with 15 bases between. The CDR3 consists of 15 residues. Germline V gene sequence: CDR1 SGHNT, CDR2 YYREEE (reference sequence). The CDR3 sequence is CASSGGGATSYEQYF. CDR3 nucleotide sequence: TGTGCCAGCAGCGGGGGCGGAGCCACTTCCTACGAGCAGTACTTC.

The chain is built from TRBV7-3 and TRBJ2-5; TRBD1 matches 7 bases. Germline values: CDR1 SGHTA, CDR2 FQGTGA. The CDR3 runs to 17 residues. With 4 bases clipped from V and 3 bases from J, the junction kept 14 bases outside the gene matches. DNA for the CDR3: TGTGCCAGCAGCTCAGGGGCAGAGGGGACAGCCGAAGAGACCCAGTACTTC. This translates into CASSSGAEGTAEETQYF.

Comments on this clone: With a far larger clone one base away, a read error is the likely cause. This is likely a read error, given that the CDR3 carries no conserved phenylalanine or tryptophan at its end. The chain combines TRBV15 with TRBJ1-1; the D is unclear. V was pared by 3 bases and J by 1 base, with 6 bases between. The CDR3 extends over 13 amino acids. Germline CDR1 is LNHNV and CDR2 is YYDKDF (reference sequence). The CDR3 DNA reads as TGTGCCACCAGCAGGGCGCCGAACACTGAAGCTTTCCTT. Residues: CATSRAPNTEAFL.

The chain combines TRBV2 with TRBJ2-7; 10 nucleotides match TRBD1. The ends lost 8 bases at V and 3 bases at J; junction bases unmatched: 4. Germline CDR1 SNHLY, CDR2 FYNNEI. The length of the CDR3 is 13 residues. The CDR3 nucleotides read TGTGCCAGCTGGGACAGGGGCGACTACGAGCAGTACTTC. Encoded protein: CASWDRGDYEQYF.

J is TRBJ2-6 and V is TRBV5-1; D remains ambiguous. V dropped 7 bases and J dropped 3 bases, with 8 bases sitting between them. Germline V CDR1 and CDR2: SGHRS, YFSETQ. The CDR3 length is 13 residues. The CDR3 region is CASWGLGANVLTF. CDR3 bases: TGCGCCAGCTGGGGTCTTGGGGCCAACGTCCTGACTTTC.

The DNA of the CDR3 is TGCGCCAGCAGCAGGGGACTAGCGGAGAACTACAATGAGCAGTTCTTC. Its protein product is CASSRGLAENYNEQFF. The rearrangement uses TRBV4-1 and TRBJ2-1; 11 bases are shared with TRBD2. Per the germline V gene, CDR1 is MGHRA and CDR2 is YSYEKL. Trimming cost V 5 bases and J 3 bases; bases outside gene matches: 6. CDR3 length: 16 amino acids.

The CDR3 sequence: CASSVEPSGGNNEQFF. Here the CDR3 DNA reads TGTGCCAGCAGCGTAGAACCTAGCGGGGGGAACAATGAGCAGTTCTTC. The rearrangement uses TRBV9 and TRBJ2-1; 11 bases map to TRBD2. The germline gives CDR1 SGDLS, CDR2 YYNGEE. The CDR3 length is 16 residues. The trim removed 0 bases at V and 5 bases at J, leaving 4 bases unmatched.

The chain has TRBV7-2 and TRBJ1-1; no clear D. In germline, CDR1 is SGHTA, CDR2 FQGNSA. The CDR3 loop spans 14 amino acids. Trimming took 1 base from V and 1 from J, leaving 7 bases between them. CDR3 in DNA: TGTGCCAGCAGCTTAGGGGTAACGAACACTGAAGCTTTCTTT. Protein product: CASSLGVTNTEAFF.

The chain links TRBV7-9 to TRBJ2-1; D unclear. Trimming cost V 1 base and J 2 bases, with 15 bases left between them. CDR1 and CDR2 from the germline V gene are SEHNR and FQNEAQ (reference sequence). CDR3 length: 17 residues. The CDR3 DNA reads as TGTGCCAGCAGCTTAGTGGTACTTCCCAGCACCTACAATGAGCAGTTCTTC. This encodes CASSLVVLPSTYNEQFF.

The genes are TRBV9 and TRBJ2-5; no clear D gene. CDR1 and CDR2 from the germline V gene are SGDLS and YYNGEE. The ends were cut back, 0 bases at V and 2 bases at J, with 14 bases in the middle. CDR3 length: 16 residues. The CDR3 bases are TGTGCCAGCAGCGTAGGTCTTTTTGTGGGGCAAGAGACCCAGTACTTC. It encodes CASSVGLFVGQETQYF.

This rearrangement joins TRBV7-9 to TRBJ1-1; D is uncertain. V was clipped by 5 bases and J by 1 base, with 5 bases between them. Germline V lookup: CDR1 SEHNR, CDR2 FQNEAQ (reference sequence). This CDR3 contains 12 residues. The CDR3 region has the DNA TGTGCCAGCAGCCGACAGAACACTGAAGCTTTCTTT. Protein sequence: CASSRQNTEAFF.